This T cell receptor (beta chain) was found in a study of post-analysis software for immune sequencing data. Whole-study findings and limits: Among roughly 5 TRBV segments more frequent in patients than controls were TRBV5-6, TRBV5-1 and TRBV20-1. Strong co-clustering by F measure was seen for same-batch samples. Significantly decreased normalized Chao1 diversity was recorded for multiple sclerosis patients relative to controls.

The authors incorporated unique molecular identifiers into the TCR beta cDNA libraries. Hundreds of thousands of cDNA molecules came from roughly 0.93 to 9.6 million T cells. TCRdb processed the PCR reads anew with MiXCR; each CDR3 protein has one entry. The sample lists fewer than 850,000 distinct CDR3 sequences; just over 45% were seen once. Turning to this clonotype: The antigen remains undetermined.

V lost 7 bases, J lost 14 bases, and 15 bases lay in between. This CDR3 has 11 amino acids. The germline V gene encodes CDR1 MDHEN and CDR2 SYDVKM. The clonotype comes from a girl between 5 and 17 years old with multiple sclerosis. The chain joins TRBV28 to TRBJ2-1; D not certain. Specimen: blood. CDR3: CASTGSRGEFF. CDR3 bases: TGTGCCAGCACCGGGTCTCGTGGGGAGTTCTTC.